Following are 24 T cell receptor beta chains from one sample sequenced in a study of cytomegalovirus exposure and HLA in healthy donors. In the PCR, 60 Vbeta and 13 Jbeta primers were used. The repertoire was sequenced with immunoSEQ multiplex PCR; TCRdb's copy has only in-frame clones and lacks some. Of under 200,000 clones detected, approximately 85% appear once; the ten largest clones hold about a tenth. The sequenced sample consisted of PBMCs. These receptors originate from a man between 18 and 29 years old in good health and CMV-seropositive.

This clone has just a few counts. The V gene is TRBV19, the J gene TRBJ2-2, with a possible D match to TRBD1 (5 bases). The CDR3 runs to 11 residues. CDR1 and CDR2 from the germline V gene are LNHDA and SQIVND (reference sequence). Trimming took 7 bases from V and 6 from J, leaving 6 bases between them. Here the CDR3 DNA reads TGTGCCAGTATCAGGGCCGGGGAGCTGTTTTTT. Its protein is CASIRAGELFF.

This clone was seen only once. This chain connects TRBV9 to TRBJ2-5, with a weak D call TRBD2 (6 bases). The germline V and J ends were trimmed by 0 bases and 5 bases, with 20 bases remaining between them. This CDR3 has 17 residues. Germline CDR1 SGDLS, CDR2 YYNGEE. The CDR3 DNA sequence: TGTGCCAGCAGCGTAGGCGCCGGGGGAGCATTAACGGAGACCCAGTACTTC. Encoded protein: CASSVGAGGALTETQYF.

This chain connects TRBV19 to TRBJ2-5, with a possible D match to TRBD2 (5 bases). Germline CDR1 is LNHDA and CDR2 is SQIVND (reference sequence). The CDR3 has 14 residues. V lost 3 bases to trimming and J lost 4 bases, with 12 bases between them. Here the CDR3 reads CASSISSPGETQYF. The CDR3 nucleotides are TGTGCCAGTAGTATTTCTAGCCCGGGAGAGACCCAGTACTTC.

CDR3: CATSRDWGSGGAGETQYF. Here the CDR3 DNA reads TGTGCCACCAGCAGAGATTGGGGTAGCGGGGGGGCCGGGGAGACCCAGTACTTC. V usage is TRBV15 and J usage is TRBJ2-5, with 11 bases aligning to TRBD2. Germline values: CDR1 LNHNV, CDR2 YYDKDF (reference sequence). The V gene end was trimmed by 0 bases and the J gene end by 5 bases; junction bases not matched to a gene: 11. There are 18 residues in the CDR3.

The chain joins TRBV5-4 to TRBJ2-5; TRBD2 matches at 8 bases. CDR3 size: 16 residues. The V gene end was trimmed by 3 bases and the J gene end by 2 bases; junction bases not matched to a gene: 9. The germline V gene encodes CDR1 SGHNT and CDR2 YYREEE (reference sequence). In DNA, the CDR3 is TGTGCCAGCAGCTATAGGAGCGGGGGTAGGCAAGAGACCCAGTACTTC. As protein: CASSYRSGGRQETQYF.

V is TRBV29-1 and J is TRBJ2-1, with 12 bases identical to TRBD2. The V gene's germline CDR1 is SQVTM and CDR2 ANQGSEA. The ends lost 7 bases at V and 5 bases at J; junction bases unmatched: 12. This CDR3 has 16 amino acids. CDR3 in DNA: TGCAGCGCCTCCGGGTGGACTAGCGGGGTAAACAATGAGCAGTTCTTC. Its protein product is CSASGWTSGVNNEQFF.

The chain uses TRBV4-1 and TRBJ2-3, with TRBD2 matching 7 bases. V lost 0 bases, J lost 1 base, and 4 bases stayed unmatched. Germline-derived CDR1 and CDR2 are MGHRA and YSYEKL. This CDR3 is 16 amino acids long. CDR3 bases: TGCGCCAGCAGCCAAGATTTTCGGGGGGGCACAGATACGCAGTATTTT. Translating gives CASSQDFRGGTDTQYF.

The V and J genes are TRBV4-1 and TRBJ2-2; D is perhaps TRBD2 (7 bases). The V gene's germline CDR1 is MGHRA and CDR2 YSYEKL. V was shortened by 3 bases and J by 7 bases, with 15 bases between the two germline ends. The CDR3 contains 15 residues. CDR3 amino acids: CASSHEGGAGGELFF. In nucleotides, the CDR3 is TGCGCCAGCAGCCACGAGGGGGGGGCGGGCGGGGAGCTGTTTTTT.

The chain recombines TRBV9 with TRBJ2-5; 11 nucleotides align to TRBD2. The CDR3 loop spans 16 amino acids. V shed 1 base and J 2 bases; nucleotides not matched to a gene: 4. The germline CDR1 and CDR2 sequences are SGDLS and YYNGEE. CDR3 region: CASSVSASGGQETQYF. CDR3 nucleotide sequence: TGTGCCAGCAGCGTAAGTGCTAGCGGGGGGCAAGAGACCCAGTACTTC.

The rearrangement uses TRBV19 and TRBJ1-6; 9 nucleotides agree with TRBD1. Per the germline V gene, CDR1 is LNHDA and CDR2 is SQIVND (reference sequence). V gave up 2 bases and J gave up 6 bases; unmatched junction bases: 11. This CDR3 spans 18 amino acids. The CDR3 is CASSIRRRTGVSNSPLHF. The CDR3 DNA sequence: TGTGCCAGTAGTATAAGGAGAAGGACAGGGGTTAGTAATTCACCCCTCCACTTT.

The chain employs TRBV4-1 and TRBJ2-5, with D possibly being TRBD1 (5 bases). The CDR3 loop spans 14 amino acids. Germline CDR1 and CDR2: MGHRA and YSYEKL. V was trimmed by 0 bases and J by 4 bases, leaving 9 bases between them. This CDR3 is CASSQEGQGETQYF. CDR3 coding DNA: TGCGCCAGCAGCCAAGAAGGCCAGGGAGAGACCCAGTACTTC.

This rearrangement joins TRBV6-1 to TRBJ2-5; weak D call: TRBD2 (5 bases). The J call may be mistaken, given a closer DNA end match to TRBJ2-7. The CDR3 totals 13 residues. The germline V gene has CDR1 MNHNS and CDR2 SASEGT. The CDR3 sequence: CASGREGFYEQYF. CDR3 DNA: TGTGCCAGCGGTCGAGAGGGCTTCTACGAGCAGTACTTC.

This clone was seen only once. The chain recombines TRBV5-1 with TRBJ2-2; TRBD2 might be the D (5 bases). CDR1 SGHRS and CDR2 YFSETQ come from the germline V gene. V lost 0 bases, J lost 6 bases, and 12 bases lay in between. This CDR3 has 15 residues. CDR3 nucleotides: TGCGCCAGCAGCTTGGCACCGGGGTCCGCCGGGGAGCTGTTTTTT. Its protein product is CASSLAPGSAGELFF. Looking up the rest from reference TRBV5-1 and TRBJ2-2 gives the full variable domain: KAGVTQTPRYLIKTRGQQVTLSCSPISGHRSVSWYQQTPGQGLQFLFEYFSETQRNKGNFPGRFSGRQFSNSRSEMNVSTLELGDSALYLCASSLAPGSAGELFFGEGSRLTVL.

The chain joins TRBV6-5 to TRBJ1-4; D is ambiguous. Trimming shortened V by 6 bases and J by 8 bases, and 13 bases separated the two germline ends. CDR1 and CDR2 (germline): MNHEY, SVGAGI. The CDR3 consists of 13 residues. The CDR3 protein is CASSSTAGEKLFF. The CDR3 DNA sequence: TGTGCCAGCAGCTCAACAGCGGGAGAAAAACTGTTTTTT.

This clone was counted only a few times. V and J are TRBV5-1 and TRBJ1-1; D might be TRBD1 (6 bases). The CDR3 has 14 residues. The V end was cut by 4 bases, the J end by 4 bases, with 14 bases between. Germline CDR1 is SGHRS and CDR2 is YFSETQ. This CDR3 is CASSLERGGTEAFF. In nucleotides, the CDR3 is TGCGCCAGCAGCCTAGAGAGAGGGGGCACTGAAGCTTTCTTT. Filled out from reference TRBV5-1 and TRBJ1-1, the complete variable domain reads KAGVTQTPRYLIKTRGQQVTLSCSPISGHRSVSWYQQTPGQGLQFLFEYFSETQRNKGNFPGRFSGRQFSNSRSEMNVSTLELGDSALYLCASSLERGGTEAFFGQGTRLTVV.

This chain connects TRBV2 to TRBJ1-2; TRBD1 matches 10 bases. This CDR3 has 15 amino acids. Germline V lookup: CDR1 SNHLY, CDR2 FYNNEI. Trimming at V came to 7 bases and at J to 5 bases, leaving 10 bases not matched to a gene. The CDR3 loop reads CASIFSGQGSYGYTF. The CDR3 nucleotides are TGTGCCAGCATTTTTTCGGGACAGGGGTCTTATGGCTACACCTTC.

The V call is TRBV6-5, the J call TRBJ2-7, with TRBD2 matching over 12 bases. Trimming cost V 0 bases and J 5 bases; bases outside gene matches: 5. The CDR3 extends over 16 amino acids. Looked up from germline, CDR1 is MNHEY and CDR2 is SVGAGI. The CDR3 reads CASSYSLTSGGDEQYF. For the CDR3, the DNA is TGTGCCAGCAGTTACTCGTTGACTAGCGGGGGAGACGAGCAGTACTTC.

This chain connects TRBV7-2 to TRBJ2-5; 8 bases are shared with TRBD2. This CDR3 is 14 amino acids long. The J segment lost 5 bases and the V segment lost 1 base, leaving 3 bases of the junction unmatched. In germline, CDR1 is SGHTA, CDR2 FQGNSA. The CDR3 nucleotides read TGTGCCAGCAGCTTAGACGGGGGGGCGGAGACCCAGTACTTC. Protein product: CASSLDGGAETQYF.

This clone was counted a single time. The CDR3 nucleotides are TGTGCCAGCAGCTTGGAGTTTCGGGGTGAGCAGTTCTTC. Translation gives CASSLEFRGEQFF. This chain joins TRBV5-4 and TRBJ2-1, with D possibly matching TRBD2 (5 bases). Looked up from germline, CDR1 is SGHNT and CDR2 is YYREEE (reference sequence). This CDR3 is 13 amino acids long. Trimming left V 0 bases short and J 9 bases short, with 10 bases between.

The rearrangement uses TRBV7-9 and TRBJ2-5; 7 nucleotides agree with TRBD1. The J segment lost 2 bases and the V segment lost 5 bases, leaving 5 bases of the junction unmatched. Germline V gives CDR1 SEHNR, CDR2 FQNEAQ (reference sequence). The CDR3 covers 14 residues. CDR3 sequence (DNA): TGTGCCAGCAGCCGAAGGACAGGACAAGAGACCCAGTACTTC. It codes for CASSRRTGQETQYF.

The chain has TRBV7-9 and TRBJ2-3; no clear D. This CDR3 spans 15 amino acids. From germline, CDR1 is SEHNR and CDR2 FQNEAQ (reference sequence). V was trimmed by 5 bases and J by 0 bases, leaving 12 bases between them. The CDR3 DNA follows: TGTGCCAGCAGCCCTACATCAGCGAGCACAGATACGCAGTATTTT. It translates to CASSPTSASTDTQYF.

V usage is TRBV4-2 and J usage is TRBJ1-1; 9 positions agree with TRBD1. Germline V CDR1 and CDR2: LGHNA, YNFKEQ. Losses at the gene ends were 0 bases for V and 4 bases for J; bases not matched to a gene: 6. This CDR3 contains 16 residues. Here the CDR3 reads CASSQDRGQGPTEAFF. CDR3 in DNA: TGTGCCAGCAGCCAAGACAGGGGACAGGGTCCCACTGAAGCTTTCTTT.

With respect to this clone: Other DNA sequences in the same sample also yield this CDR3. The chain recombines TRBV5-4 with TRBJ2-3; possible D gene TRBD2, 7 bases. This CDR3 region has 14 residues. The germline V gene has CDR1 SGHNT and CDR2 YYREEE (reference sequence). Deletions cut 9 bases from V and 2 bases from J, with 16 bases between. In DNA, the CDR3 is TGTGCCACCAAACCCGGGGGGCTCACAGATACGCAGTATTTT. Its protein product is CATKPGGLTDTQYF.

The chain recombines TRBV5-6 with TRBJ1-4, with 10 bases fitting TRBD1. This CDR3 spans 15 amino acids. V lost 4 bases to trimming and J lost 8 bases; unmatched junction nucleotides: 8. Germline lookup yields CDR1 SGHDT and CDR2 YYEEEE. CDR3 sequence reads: CASSKTGGGDEKLFF. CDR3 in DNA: TGTGCCAGCAGCAAGACAGGGGGCGGAGACGAAAAACTGTTTTTT.